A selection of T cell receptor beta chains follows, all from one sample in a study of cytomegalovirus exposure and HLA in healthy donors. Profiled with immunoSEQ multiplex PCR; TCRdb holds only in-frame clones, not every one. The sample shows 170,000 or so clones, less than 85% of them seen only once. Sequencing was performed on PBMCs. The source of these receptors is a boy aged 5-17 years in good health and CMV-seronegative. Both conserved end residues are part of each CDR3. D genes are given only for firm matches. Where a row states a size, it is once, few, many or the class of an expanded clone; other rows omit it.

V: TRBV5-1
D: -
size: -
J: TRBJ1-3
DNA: TGCGCCAGCAGCCAGACACCTGGAAACACCATATATTTT
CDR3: CASSQTPGNTIYF

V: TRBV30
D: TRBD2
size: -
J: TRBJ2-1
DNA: TGTGCCTGGAGTCCGCGGGACTACGGGGTGCGGTTTAATACCGCTGAGCAGTTCTTC
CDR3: CAWSPRDYGVRFNTAEQFF

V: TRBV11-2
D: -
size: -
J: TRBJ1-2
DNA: TGTGCCAGCACCCCATTAGTATCTGGCTACACCTTC
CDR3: CASTPLVSGYTF

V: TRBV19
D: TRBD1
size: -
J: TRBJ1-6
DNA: TGTGCCAGTAGGATTGGGGGACAGATTAATTCACCCCTCCACTTT
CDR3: CASRIGGQINSPLHF

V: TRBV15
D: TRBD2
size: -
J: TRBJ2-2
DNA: TGTGCCACCAGCAGAGCGGGAGGGTCCGGGGAGCTGTTTTTT
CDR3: CATSRAGGSGELFF

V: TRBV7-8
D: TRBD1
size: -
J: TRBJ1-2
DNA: TGTGCCAGCAGCTTAGGGGACAGGGGGCGTCTCTATGGCTACACCTTC
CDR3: CASSLGDRGRLYGYTF

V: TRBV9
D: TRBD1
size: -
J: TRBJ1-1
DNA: TGTGCCAGCAGCGTACTCCCAGCAGGGGGCTTTGCTGAAGCTTTCTTT
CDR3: CASSVLPAGGFAEAFF

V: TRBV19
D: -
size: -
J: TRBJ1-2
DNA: TGTGCCAGTAGTATAAGGTCAGGGGCCTGGTATGGCTACACCTTC
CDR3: CASSIRSGAWYGYTF

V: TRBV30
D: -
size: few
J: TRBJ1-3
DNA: TGTGCCTGGAATATGAGAGACACCATATATTTT
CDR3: CAWNMRDTIYF

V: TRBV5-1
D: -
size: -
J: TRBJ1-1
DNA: TGCGCCAGCAGCCCCCCCCCGACACGTAACACTGAAGCTTTCTTT
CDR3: CASSPPPTRNTEAFF

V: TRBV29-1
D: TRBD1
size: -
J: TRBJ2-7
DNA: TGCAGCGTTTTTGACAGGGACTACGAGCAGTACTTC
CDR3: CSVFDRDYEQYF

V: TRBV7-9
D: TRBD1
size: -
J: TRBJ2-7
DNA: TGTGCCAGCAGTACCGCCGTCGACAGGGAAAGTTACGAGCAGTACTTC
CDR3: CASSTAVDRESYEQYF

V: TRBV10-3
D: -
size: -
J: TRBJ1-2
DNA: TGTGCCATCCCTGCTACAGGGCCAAAGGGCTATGGCTACACCTTC
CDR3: CAIPATGPKGYGYTF

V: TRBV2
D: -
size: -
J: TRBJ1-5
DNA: TGTGCCAGCAGCTTGCCGGTTAAGAATCAGCCCCAGCATTTT
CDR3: CASSLPVKNQPQHF

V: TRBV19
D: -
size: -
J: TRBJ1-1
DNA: TGTGCCAGTACCTCCTGGGCCAGGGGCACTGAAGCTTTCTTT
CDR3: CASTSWARGTEAFF

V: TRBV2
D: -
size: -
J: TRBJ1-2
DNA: TGTGCCAGCAGTGACAGGATTTCTAACTATGGCTACACCTTC
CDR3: CASSDRISNYGYTF

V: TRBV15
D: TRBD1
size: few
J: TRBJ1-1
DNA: TGTGCCACCAGCACACTCCTCTATAAGCCCAGGGGGGACACTGAAGCTTTCTTT
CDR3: CATSTLLYKPRGDTEAFF

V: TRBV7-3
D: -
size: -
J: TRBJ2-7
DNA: TGTGCCAGCAGCGCCACAGGGTATCAGCAGTACTTC
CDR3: CASSATGYQQYF

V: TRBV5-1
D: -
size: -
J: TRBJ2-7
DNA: TGCGCCAGCAGTCTTGGGCGAGGGTCGTCGGACGAGCAGTACTTC
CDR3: CASSLGRGSSDEQYF

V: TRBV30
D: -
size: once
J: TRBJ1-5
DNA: TGTGCCTGGAGGGACCCAGGGTTTCCATCTCAGCCCCAGCATTTT
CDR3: CAWRDPGFPSQPQHF

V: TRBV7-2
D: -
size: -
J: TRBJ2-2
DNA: TGTGCCAGCAGCAACATCCTCGTACAATTGGGGCCCGGGGAGCTGTTTTTT
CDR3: CASSNILVQLGPGELFF

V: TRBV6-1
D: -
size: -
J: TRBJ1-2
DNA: TGTGCCAGCAGTGAAGAGATTAGATCAGGAAACTATGGCTACACCTTC
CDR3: CASSEEIRSGNYGYTF

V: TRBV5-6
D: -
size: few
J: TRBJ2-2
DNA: TGTGCCAGCAGCTTGACAGGGTCCGGGGAGCTGTTTTTT
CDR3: CASSLTGSGELFF

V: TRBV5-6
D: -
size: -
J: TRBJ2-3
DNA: TGTGCCAGCAACCTAAAGTGGAGCACAGATACGCAGTATTTT
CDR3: CASNLKWSTDTQYF

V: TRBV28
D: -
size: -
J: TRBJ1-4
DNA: TGTGCCAGCAGTATTAAGACTAGGGCTAATGAAAAACTGTTTTTT
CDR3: CASSIKTRANEKLFF

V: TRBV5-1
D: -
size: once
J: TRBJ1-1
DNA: TGCGCCAGCAGCTTCCCCAGGGCCTCGGGCACTGAAGCTTTCTTT
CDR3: CASSFPRASGTEAFF

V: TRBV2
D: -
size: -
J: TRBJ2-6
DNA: TGTGCCACCGACCGGGATGGGGCCAACGTCCTGACTTTC
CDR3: CATDRDGANVLTF

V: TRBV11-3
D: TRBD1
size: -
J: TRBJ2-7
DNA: TGTGCCAGCAGCTTAGAAGGGACAGTCTACGAGCAGTACTTC
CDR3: CASSLEGTVYEQYF

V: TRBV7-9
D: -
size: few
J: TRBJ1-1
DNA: TGTGCCAGCAGCCCCACGAGCGGGTGGACTGAAGCTTTCTTT
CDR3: CASSPTSGWTEAFF

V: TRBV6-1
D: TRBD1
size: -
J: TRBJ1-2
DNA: TGTGCCAGCAGTGAAACGCCAGGGGGCTGGTATGGCTACACCTTC
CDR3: CASSETPGGWYGYTF

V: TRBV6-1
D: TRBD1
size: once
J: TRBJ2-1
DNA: TGTGCCAGCAGTTCCCAGGACAGGGCGTACAATGAGCAGTTCTTC
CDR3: CASSSQDRAYNEQFF

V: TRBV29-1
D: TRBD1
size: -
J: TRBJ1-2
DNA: TGCAGCGTTTCCGGGACAGTCACCTTCTATGGCTACACCTTC
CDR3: CSVSGTVTFYGYTF

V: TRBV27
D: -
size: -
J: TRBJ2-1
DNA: TGTGCCAGCAGTTTCGCAGGGGCCTACAATGAGCAGTTCTTC
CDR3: CASSFAGAYNEQFF

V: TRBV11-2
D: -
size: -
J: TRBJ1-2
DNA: TGTGCCAGCAGCTCCTCCCGACAGACCTCTAACTATGGCTACACCTTC
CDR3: CASSSSRQTSNYGYTF

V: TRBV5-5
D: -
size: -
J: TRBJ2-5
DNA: TGTGCCAGCACCCCGACAGGCCACCAAGAGACCCAGTACTTC
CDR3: CASTPTGHQETQYF

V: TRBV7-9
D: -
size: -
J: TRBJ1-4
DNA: TGTTCCAGCAGCCAGGGAGGTGAAAAACTGTTTTTT
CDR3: CSSSQGGEKLFF

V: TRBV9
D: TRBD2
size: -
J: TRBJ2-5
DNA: TGTGCCAGCAGCGTAGGTCTAGCGGGGGTGGAGTACTTC
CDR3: CASSVGLAGVEYF

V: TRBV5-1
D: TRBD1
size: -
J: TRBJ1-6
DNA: TGCGCCAGCAGCTTGGCCGGCCAGGGGGCGAAGGATAATTCACCCCTCCACTTT
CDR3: CASSLAGQGAKDNSPLHF

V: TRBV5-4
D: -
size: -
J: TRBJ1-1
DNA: TGTGCCAGCAGCTCCCGCGGGGTGTTTTATTCGGACACTGAAGCTTTCTTT
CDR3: CASSSRGVFYSDTEAFF

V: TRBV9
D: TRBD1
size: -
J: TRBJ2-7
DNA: TGTGCCAGCAGCGTTTCCGGGACAGGGCTTTACGAGCAGTACTTC
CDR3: CASSVSGTGLYEQYF

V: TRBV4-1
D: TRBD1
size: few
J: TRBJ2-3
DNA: TGCGCCAGCAGCCAAACCGGGACAGGGGGAGTAACAGATACGCAGTATTTT
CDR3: CASSQTGTGGVTDTQYF